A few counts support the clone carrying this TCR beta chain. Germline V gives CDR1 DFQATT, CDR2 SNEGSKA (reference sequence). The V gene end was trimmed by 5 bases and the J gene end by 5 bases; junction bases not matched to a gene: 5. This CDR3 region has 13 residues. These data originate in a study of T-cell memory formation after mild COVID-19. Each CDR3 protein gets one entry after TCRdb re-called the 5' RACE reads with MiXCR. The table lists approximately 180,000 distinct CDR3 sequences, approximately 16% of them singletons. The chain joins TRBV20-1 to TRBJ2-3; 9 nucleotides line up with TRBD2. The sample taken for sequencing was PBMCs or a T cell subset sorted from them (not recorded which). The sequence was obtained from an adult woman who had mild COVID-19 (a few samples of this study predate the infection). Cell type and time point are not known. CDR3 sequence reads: CSAGPTSGDTQYF. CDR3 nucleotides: TGCAGTGCTGGGCCGACTAGCGGAGATACGCAGTATTTT.